The source of this T cell receptor beta chain is a study of T cells after yellow fever vaccination. Study outcomes and limitations: Any FACS-sorted repertoire could hold abundant clonotypes that contaminate it from the bulk population. Primary-vaccination clones mostly resurfaced post-booster (about 95% CD4, under 90% CD8). Weaker overall, the secondary response nonetheless peaked faster (day 5 versus 15).

Comment on this clonotype: The target antigen is unknown.

The CDR3 covers 19 residues. V lost 5 bases to trimming and J lost 4 bases, with 28 bases between them. Making TCR cDNA involved 5'RACE template switching, which added UMIs and a universal primer site. TCRdb re-called the 5' RACE reads through MiXCR, storing one row per CDR3 protein. The table records 100,000 to 150,000 distinct CDR3 sequences, around 9.8% of them present only once. This clonotype was sampled from a man aged 18 to 30 who received the YFV17D yellow fever vaccine. The rearrangement joins TRBV23-1 to TRBJ2-3; D call uncertain. TRBV23-1 has ORF status, its function being uncertain. Sample: CD8+ T cells sorted from PBMCs, taken on the day of the yellow fever booster vaccination. The CDR3 nucleotides are TGCGCCAGCAGTGGGATGAAGTGTTGTTTAGGATCGGGCCCAGATACGCAGTATTTT. Translating it yields CASSGMKCCLGSGPDTQYF.